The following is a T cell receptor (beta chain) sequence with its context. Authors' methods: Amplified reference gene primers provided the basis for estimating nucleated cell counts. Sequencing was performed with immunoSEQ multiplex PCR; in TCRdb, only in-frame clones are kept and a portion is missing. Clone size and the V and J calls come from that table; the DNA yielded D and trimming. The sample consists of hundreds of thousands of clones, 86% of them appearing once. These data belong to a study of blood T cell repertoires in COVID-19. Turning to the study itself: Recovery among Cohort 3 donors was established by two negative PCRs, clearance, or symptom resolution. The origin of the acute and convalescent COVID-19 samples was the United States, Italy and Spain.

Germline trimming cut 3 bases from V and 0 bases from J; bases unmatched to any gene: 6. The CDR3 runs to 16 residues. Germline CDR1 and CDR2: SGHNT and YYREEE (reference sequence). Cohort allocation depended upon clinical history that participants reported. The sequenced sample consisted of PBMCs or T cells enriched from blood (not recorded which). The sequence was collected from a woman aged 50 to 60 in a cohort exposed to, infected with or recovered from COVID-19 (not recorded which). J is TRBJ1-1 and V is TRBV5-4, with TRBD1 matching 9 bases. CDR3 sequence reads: CASSSLGTGMNTEAFF. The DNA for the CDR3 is TGTGCCAGCAGCTCGCTAGGGACAGGGATGAACACTGAAGCTTTCTTT.